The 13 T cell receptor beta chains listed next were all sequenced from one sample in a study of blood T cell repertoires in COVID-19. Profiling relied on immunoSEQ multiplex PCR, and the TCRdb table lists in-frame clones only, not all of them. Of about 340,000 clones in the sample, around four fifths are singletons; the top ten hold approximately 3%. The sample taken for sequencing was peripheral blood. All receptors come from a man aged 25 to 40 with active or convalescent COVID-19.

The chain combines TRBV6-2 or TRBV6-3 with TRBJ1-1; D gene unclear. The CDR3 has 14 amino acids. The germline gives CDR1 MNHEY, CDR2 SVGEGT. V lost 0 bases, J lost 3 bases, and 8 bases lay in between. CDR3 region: CASSYSAVDTEAFF. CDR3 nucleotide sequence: TGTGCCAGCAGTTACTCGGCAGTGGACACTGAAGCTTTCTTT.

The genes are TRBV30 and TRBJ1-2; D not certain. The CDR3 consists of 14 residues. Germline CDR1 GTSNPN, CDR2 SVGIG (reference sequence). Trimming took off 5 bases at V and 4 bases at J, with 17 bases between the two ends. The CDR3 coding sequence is TGTGCCTGGGGAACTGGCAGCGGGTTCTATGGCTACACCTTC. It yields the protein CAWGTGSGFYGYTF.

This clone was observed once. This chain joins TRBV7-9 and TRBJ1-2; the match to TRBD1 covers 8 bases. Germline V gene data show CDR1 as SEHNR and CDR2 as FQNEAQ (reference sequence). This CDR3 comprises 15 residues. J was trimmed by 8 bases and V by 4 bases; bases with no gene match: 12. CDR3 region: CASSSVATGASGYTF. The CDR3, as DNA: TGTGCCAGCAGCTCCGTTGCGACAGGGGCTTCGGGCTACACCTTC.

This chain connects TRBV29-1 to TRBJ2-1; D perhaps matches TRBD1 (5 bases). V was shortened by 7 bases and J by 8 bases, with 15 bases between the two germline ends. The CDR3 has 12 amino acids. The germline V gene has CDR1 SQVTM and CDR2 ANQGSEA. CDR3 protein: CSATGGLDEQFF. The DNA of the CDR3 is TGCAGCGCTACAGGTGGTCTGGATGAGCAGTTCTTC.

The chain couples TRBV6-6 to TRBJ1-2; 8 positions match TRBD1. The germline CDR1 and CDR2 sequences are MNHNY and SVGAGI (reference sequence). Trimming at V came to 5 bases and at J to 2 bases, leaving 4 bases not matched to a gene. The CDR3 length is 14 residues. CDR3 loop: CASSERDRNYGYTF. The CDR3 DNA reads TGTGCCAGCAGTGAGAGGGACAGGAACTATGGCTACACCTTC.

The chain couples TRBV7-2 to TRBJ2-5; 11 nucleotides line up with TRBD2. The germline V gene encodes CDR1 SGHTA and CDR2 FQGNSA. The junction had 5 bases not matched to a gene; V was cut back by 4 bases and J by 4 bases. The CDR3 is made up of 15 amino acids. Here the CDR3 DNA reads TGTGCCAGCAGCTCTACTCTAGCGGGAGGAGAGACCCAGTACTTC. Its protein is CASSSTLAGGETQYF. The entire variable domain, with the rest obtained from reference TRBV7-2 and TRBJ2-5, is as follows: GAGVSQSPSNKVTEKGKDVELRCDPISGHTALYWYRQSLGQGLEFLIYFQGNSAPDKSGLPSDRFSAERTGGSVSTLTIQRTQQEDSAVYLCASSSTLAGGETQYFGPGTRLLVL.

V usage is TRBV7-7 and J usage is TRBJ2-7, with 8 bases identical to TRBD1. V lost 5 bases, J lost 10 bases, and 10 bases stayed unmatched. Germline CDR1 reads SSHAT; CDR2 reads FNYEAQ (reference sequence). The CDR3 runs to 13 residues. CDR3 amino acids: CASSPDRGSIQYF. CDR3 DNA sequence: TGTGCCAGCAGCCCCGACAGGGGTTCAATTCAGTACTTC.

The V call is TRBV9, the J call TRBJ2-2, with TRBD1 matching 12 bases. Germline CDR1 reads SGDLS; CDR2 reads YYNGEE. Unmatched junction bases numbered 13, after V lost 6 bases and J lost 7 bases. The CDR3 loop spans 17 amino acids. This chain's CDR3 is CASNPGPGQGAGGELFF. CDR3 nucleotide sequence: TGTGCCAGCAACCCCGGCCCGGGACAGGGGGCTGGCGGGGAGCTGTTTTTT.

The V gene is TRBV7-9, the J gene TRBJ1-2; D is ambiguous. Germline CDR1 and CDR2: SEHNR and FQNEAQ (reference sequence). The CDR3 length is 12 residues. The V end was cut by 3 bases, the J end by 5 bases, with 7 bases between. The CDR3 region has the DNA TGTGCCAGCAGCTTCGAGTTATATGGCTACACCTTC. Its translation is CASSFELYGYTF.

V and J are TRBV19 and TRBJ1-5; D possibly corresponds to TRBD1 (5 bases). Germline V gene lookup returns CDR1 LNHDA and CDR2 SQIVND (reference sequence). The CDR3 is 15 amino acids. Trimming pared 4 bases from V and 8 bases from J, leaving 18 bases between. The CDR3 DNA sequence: TGTGCCAGTAGTACCCGGACGTCAGGGCCTAAGCCCCAGCATTTT. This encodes CASSTRTSGPKPQHF.

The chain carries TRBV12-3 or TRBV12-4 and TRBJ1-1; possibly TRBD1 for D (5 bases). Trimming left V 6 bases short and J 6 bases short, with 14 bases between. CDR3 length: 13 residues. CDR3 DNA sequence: TGTGCCAGCAGATACGGGACTTCCTCTGAAGCTTTCTTT. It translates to CASRYGTSSEAFF.

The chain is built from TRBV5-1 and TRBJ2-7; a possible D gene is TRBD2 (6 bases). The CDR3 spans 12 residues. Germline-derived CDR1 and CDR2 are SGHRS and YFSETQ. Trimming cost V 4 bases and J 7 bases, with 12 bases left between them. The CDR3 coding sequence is TGCGCCAGCAGCCCGGGGGTCGCTGAGCAGTACTTC. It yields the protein CASSPGVAEQYF.

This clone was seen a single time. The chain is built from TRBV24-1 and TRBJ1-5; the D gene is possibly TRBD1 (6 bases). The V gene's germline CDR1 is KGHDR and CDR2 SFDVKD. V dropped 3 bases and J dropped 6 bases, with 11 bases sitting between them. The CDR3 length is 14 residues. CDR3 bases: TGTGCCACCAGTGATACGAGGGGGACTCAGCCCCAGCATTTT. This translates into CATSDTRGTQPQHF.